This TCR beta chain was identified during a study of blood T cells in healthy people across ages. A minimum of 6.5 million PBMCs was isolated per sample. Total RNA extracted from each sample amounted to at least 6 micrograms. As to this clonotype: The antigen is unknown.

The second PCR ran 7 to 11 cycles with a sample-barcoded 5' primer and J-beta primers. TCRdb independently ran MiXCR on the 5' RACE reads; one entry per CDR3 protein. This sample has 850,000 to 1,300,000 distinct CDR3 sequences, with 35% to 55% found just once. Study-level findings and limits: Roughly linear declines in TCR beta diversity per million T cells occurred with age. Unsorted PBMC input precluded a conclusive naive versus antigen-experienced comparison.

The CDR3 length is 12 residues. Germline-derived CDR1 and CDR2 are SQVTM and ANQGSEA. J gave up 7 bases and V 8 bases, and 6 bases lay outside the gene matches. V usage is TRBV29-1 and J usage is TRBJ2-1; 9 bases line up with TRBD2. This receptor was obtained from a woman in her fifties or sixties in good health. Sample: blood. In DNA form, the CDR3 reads TGCAGCACCCAGCGGGGGGTGAATGAGCAGTTCTTC. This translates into CSTQRGVNEQFF.